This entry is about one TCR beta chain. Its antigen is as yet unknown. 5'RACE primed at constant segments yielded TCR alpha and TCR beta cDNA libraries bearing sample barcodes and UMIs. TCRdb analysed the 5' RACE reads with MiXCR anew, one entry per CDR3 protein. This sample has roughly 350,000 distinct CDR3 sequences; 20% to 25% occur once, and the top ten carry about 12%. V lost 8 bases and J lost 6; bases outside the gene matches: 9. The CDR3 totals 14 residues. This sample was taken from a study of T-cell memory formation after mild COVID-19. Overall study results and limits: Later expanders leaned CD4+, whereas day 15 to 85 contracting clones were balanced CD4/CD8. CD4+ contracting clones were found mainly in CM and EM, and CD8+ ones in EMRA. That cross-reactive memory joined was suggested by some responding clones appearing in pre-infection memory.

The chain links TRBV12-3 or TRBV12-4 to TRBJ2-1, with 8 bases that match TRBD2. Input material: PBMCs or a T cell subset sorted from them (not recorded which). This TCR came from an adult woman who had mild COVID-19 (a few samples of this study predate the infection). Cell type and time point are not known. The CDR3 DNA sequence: TGTGCCAGCCTACTAGCGGCATACGTCAATGAGCAGTTCTTC. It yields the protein CASLLAAYVNEQFF.